Below, 11 T cell receptor beta chains from the same sample are listed, as sequenced in a study of Tregs in tolerant kidney transplant recipients. Related graft donors supplied nonmyeloablative bone marrow transplants, and mixed chimerism was transient. The assay was immunoSEQ multiplex PCR, and TCRdb's table has in-frame clones only and misses some. The sample table includes 5,800 or so clones. The sample consisted of CD4+ T cells from blood (PBMCs), taken 6 months after the transplant. The receptors derive from a human patient who received a combined kidney and bone marrow transplant. Some T cells here may be from the graft donor.

Comment on this clone: Read data end 3 residues before the CDR3 end; the end is taken from the germline J gene. The chain uses TRBV11-1 and TRBJ2-3; D uncertain. Trimming left V 6 bases short and J 1 base short, with 8 bases between. CDR3 size: 13 residues. The germline gives CDR1 SGHAT, CDR2 FQDESV (reference sequence). The part of the CDR3 DNA that was read is TGTGCCAGCAGTAGGGTTGGCACAGATACG. This gives the protein CASSRVGTDT. The full-length CDR3 reads as CASSRVGTDTQYF. Together with reference TRBV11-1 and TRBJ2-3, the CDR3 gives the full variable domain: EAEVAQSPRYKITEKSQAVAFWCDPISGHATLYWYRQILGQGPELLVQFQDESVVDDSQLPKDRFSAERLKGVDSTLKIQPAELGDSAMYLCASSRVGTDTQYFGPGTRLTVL.

This clone is identified as medium-sized from frequency. The read halts 3 residues ahead of the CDR3 end, with the missing end drawn from the germline J gene. The V call is TRBV20-1, the J call TRBJ2-1; 10 bases are shared with TRBD2. V shed 5 bases, J shed 8 bases, and the junction held 3 bases outside the gene matches. Germline V gene lookup returns CDR1 DFQATT and CDR2 SNEGSKA (reference sequence). The CDR3 has 12 residues. The CDR3 is CSAQREGYEQFF. The part of the CDR3 DNA that was read is TGCAGTGCTCAGCGGGAGGGGTATGAG.

Remarks on this clone: The observed sequence ends 3 residues before the CDR3 terminus, with the missing tail filled in from the germline J gene. The chain links TRBV28 to TRBJ2-1, with TRBD2 identical over 10 bases. This CDR3 is 15 amino acids long. Germline CDR1 reads MDHEN; CDR2 reads SYDVKM. The J segment lost 5 bases and the V segment lost 5 bases, leaving 6 bases of the junction unmatched. The CDR3 here is CASSPLAGVNNEQFF. The DNA read from the CDR3 is TGTGCCAGCAGTCCCCTAGCGGGAGTAAACAATGAG.

A remark on this clone: With the read ending 3 residues before the CDR3 end, the germline J gene is used to fill in that end. The rearrangement links TRBV20-1 to TRBJ2-1, with 7 bases that match TRBD1. V dropped 3 bases and J dropped 4; count of bases not matched to a gene: 6. The CDR3 contains 14 residues. Germline CDR1 and CDR2: DFQATT and SNEGSKA (reference sequence). The CDR3 sequence is CSASLGTVYNEQFF. The part of the CDR3 DNA that was read is TGCAGTGCTAGCCTCGGGACAGTTTACAATGAG.

As regards this clone: The DNA ends 3 residues before the CDR3 does, and the rest of the CDR3 is filled in from the germline J gene. This chain connects TRBV7-2 to TRBJ1-5; 8 bases agree with TRBD1. The CDR3 sequence is 15 residues long. J was trimmed by 6 bases and V by 5 bases; bases with no gene match: 9. Germline loops: CDR1 SGHTA, CDR2 FQGNSA. CDR3 sequence: CASSPSTGAGQPQHF. Partial CDR3 DNA: TGTGCCAGCAGCCCTTCGACAGGGGCCGGTCAGCCC. The full variable domain, in which reference TRBV7-2 and TRBJ1-5 provide the parts outside the CDR3, is GAGVSQSPSNKVTEKGKDVELRCDPISGHTALYWYRQSLGQGLEFLIYFQGNSAPDKSGLPSDRFSAERTGGSVSTLTIQRTQQEDSAVYLCASSPSTGAGQPQHFGDGTRLSIL.

Comment on this clone: The read stops 3 residues short of the end of the CDR3; the missing end is completed from the germline J gene. The chain combines TRBV20-1 with TRBJ2-7, with 8 bases identical to TRBD2. CDR1 is DFQATT and CDR2 is SNEGSKA in the germline V gene (reference sequence). CDR3 length equals 13 residues. V gave up 1 base and J gave up 6 bases; unmatched junction bases: 5. CDR3 region: CSARGQREFEQYF. Incomplete CDR3 DNA: TGCAGTGCTAGAGGCCAGCGGGAGTTCGAG.

Concerning this clone itself: The read terminates 3 residues before the CDR3 end, so the remaining end is supplied by the germline J gene. The chain has TRBV30 and TRBJ1-5; D might be TRBD1 (6 bases). This CDR3 is built from 14 residues. Trimming took off 3 bases at V and 4 bases at J, with 13 bases between the two ends. Germline V gene sequence: CDR1 GTSNPN, CDR2 SVGIG (reference sequence). The part of the CDR3 DNA that was read is TGTGCCTGGAGGGCAGGGGCTGGAAATCAGCCC. As protein: CAWRAGAGNQP. The complete CDR3 protein is CAWRAGAGNQPQHF.

Incomplete CDR3 DNA: TGTGCCAGCAGAGGGGACAGGGAGAGAAATCAGCCC. Translated: CASRGDRERNQP. The CDR3 in its entirety is CASRGDRERNQPQHF. The chain links TRBV2 to TRBJ1-5; 9 nucleotides align to TRBD1. From the germline J gene comes the end of the CDR3, since the read stops 3 residues before it. The CDR3 extends over 15 amino acids. The V and J ends lost 6 bases and 4 bases, in that order; junction bases with no gene match: 7. Germline CDR1 is SNHLY and CDR2 is FYNNEI. The whole variable domain, filled in from reference TRBV2 and TRBJ1-5, reads EPEVTQTPSHQVTQMGQEVILRCVPISNHLYFYWYRQILGQKVEFLVSFYNNEISEKSEIFDDQFSVERPDGSNFTLKIRSTKLEDSAMYFCASRGDRERNQPQHFGDGTRLSIL.

A word on this clone: The CDR3 extends 3 residues past the end of the read, so its final part is completed from the germline J gene. The V and J genes are TRBV7-6 and TRBJ1-6; 10 bases agree with TRBD1. This CDR3 spans 15 amino acids. V shed 5 bases and J 7 bases; nucleotides not matched to a gene: 5. CDR1 is SGHVS and CDR2 is FNYEAQ in the germline V gene. CDR3 bases read: TGTGCCAGCAGCCTTCAGGGACAGGGGAATTCACCC. Translation gives CASSLQGQGNSP. The entire CDR3 sequence reads CASSLQGQGNSPLHF. The complete variable domain, with remaining parts taken from reference TRBV7-6 and TRBJ1-6, reads GAGVSQSPRYKVTKRGQDVALRCDPISGHVSLYWYRQALGQGPEFLTYFNYEAQQDKSGLPNDRFSAERPEGSISTLTIQRTEQRDSAMYRCASSLQGQGNSPLHFGNGTRLTVT.

This chain's CDR3 is CASSLTGVVETQYF. The DNA read from the CDR3 is TGTGCCAGCAGTTTGACAGGGGTGGTGGAGACC. The rearrangement uses TRBV12-3 or TRBV12-4 and TRBJ2-5; the match to TRBD1 covers 8 bases. The sequenced fragment ends 3 residues before the CDR3 boundary, so the rest is inferred from the germline J gene. Trimming cost V 3 bases and J 5 bases; bases outside gene matches: 5. This CDR3 has 14 amino acids.

This clone shows up as medium-sized (0.01 to 0.1%) by frequency. Sequencing ends 3 residues short of the CDR3 end; the germline J gene provides the rest. The V call is TRBV7-3, the J call TRBJ2-3, with 10 bases matching TRBD1. Germline V gene data show CDR1 as SGHTA and CDR2 as FQGTGA. J lost 3 bases, V lost 4 bases, and 13 bases had no gene match. This CDR3 contains 18 residues. The sequenced CDR3 bases are TGTGCCAGCAGCTCACCCCCGGGACAGGGGCCTTGGACAGATACG. Its protein is CASSSPPGQGPWTDT. The CDR3 as a whole reads CASSSPPGQGPWTDTQYF.